One T cell receptor beta chain is described in this entry. The sample originates from a study of blood T cell repertoires in COVID-19. Assay: immunoSEQ multiplex PCR; the TCRdb copy retains only in-frame clones and omits some. The sample consists of roughly 200,000 clones, roughly 87% of them appearing once. After removal of 8 bases from V and 6 bases from J, the junction contained 7 bases not matched to a gene. Germline V gene lookup returns CDR1 MDHEN and CDR2 SYDVKM. This CDR3 is built from 13 residues. The chain combines TRBV28 with TRBJ1-2, with TRBD1 matching 9 bases. The material sequenced was peripheral blood. The source of this sequence is a woman aged 55-70 years with COVID-19, enrolled during active disease. In DNA form, the CDR3 reads TGTGCCAGCCTCACAGGGGGCGCCGATGGCTACACCTTC. It translates to CASLTGGADGYTF.